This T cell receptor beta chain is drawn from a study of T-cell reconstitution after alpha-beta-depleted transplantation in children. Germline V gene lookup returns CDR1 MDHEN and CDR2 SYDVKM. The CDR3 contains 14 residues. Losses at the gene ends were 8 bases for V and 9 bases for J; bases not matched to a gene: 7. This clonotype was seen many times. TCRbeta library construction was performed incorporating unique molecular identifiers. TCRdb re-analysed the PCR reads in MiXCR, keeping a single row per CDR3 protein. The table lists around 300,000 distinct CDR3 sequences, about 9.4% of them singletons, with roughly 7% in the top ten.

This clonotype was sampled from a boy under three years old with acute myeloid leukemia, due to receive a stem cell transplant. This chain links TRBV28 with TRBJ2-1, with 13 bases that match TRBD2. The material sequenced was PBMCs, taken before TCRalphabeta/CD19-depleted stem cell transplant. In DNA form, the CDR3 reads TGTGCCAGCGAAGGACTAGCGGGGGCAACTGAGCAGTTCTTC. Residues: CASEGLAGATEQFF.